What follows is one T cell receptor beta chain and its context. Here immunoSEQ multiplex PCR was the method, and the copy in TCRdb shows in-frame clones only, minus some. The table records about 66,000 clones, 85% to 90% of them present only once. This specimen belongs to a study of blood T cell repertoires in COVID-19. Overall study: Specimens from acute and convalescent COVID-19 originated in the United States, Italy and Spain. In each case, the material was cDNA or gDNA derived from T cells, B-cell-depleted T cells, or PBMCs.

Per germline, CDR1 LNHDA and CDR2 SQIVND (reference sequence). The CDR3 has 17 amino acids. Losses at the gene ends were 6 bases for V and 9 bases for J; bases not matched to a gene: 17. This chain links TRBV19 with TRBJ1-6, with TRBD1 matching 7 bases. This clonotype originated in a man aged 55 to 70 with acute or convalescent COVID-19. The specimen sequenced was peripheral blood. The CDR3 is CASRPRQGSSISSPLHF. CDR3 nucleotides: TGTGCCAGTAGGCCTCGACAGGGATCCTCAATAAGTTCACCCCTCCACTTT.